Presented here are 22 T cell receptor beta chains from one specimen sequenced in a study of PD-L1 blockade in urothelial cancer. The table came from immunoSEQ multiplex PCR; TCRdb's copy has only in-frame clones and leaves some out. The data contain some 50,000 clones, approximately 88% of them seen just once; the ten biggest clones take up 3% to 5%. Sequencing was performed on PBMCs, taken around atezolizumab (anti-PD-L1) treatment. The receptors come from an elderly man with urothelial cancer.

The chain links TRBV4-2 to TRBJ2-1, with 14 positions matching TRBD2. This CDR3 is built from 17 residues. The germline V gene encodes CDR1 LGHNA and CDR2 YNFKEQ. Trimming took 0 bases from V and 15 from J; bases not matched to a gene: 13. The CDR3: CASSQDAGTSGGQGWFF. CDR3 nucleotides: TGTGCCAGCAGCCAAGACGCCGGGACTAGCGGGGGCCAGGGGTGGTTCTTC.

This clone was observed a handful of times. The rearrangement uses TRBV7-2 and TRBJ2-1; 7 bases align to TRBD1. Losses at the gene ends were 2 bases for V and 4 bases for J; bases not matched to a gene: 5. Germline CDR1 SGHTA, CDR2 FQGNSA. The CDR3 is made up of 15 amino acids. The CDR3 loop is CASSLPRTGYNEQFF. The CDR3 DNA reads TGTGCCAGCAGCTTACCCCGGACAGGTTACAATGAGCAGTTCTTC. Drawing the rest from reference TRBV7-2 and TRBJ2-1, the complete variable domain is GAGVSQSPSNKVTEKGKDVELRCDPISGHTALYWYRQSLGQGLEFLIYFQGNSAPDKSGLPSDRFSAERTGGSVSTLTIQRTQQEDSAVYLCASSLPRTGYNEQFFGPGTRLTVL.

CDR3 nucleotides: TGTGCCAGCAGCCCGGGACAGGGCGGCAATCAGCCCCAGCATTTT. It codes for CASSPGQGGNQPQHF. The chain combines TRBV5-4 with TRBJ1-5; TRBD1 matches 9 bases. The CDR3 has 15 residues. V lost 4 bases and J lost 2; bases outside the gene matches: 4. Germline CDR1 and CDR2: SGHNT and YYREEE (reference sequence).

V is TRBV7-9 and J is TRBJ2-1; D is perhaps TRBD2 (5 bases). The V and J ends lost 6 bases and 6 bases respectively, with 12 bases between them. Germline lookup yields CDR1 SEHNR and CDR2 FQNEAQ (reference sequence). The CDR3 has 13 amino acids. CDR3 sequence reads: CASRGDLANEQFF. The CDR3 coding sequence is TGTGCCAGCAGGGGTGATCTAGCCAATGAGCAGTTCTTC.

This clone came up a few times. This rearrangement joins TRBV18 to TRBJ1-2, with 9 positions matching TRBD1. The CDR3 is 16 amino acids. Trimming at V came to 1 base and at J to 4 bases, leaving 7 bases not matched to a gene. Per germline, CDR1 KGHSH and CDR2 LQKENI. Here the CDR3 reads CASSPQTGQGSYGYTF. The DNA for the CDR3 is TGTGCCAGCTCACCACAGACGGGACAGGGAAGCTATGGCTACACCTTC. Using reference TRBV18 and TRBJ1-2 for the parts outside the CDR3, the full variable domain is NAGVMQNPRHLVRRRGQEARLRCSPMKGHSHVYWYRQLPEEGLKFMVYLQKENIIDESGMPKERFSAEFPKEGPSILRIQQVVRGDSAAYFCASSPQTGQGSYGYTFGSGTRLTVV.

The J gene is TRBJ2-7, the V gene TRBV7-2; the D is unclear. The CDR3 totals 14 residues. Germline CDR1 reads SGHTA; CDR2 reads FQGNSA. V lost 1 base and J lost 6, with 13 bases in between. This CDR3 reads CASSLVASSSEQYF. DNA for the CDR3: TGTGCCAGCAGCTTAGTGGCTAGTTCGTCCGAGCAGTACTTC.

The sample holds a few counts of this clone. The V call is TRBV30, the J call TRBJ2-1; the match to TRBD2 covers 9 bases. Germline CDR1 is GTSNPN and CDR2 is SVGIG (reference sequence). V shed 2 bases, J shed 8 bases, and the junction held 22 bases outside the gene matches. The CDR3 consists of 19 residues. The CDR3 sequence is CAWSPLAGREFRLGDEQFF. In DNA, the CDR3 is TGTGCCTGGAGTCCTCTAGCGGGGCGGGAGTTTCGGCTCGGGGATGAGCAGTTCTTC.

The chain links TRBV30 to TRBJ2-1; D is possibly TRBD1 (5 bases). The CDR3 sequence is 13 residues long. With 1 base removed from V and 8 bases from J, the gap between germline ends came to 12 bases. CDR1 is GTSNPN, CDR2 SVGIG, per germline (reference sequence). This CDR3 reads CAWSASVRDEQFF. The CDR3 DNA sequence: TGTGCCTGGAGTGCGTCCGTCAGGGATGAGCAGTTCTTC.

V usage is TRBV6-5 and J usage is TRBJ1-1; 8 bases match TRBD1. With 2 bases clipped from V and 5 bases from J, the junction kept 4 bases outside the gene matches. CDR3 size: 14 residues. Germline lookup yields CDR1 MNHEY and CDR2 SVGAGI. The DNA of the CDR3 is TGTGCCAGCAGTTACGGACAGGGAAATACTGAAGCTTTCTTT. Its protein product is CASSYGQGNTEAFF.

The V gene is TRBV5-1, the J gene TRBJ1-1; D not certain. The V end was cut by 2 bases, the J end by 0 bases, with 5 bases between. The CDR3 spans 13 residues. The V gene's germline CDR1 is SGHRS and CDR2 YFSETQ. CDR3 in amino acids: CASSFTVNTEAFF. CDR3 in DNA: TGCGCCAGCAGCTTTACAGTGAACACTGAAGCTTTCTTT.

The CDR3 nucleotides read TGTGCCTGGCGGGGGGGCTACAATGAGCAGTTCTTC. It is translated as CAWRGGYNEQFF. This chain joins TRBV30 and TRBJ2-1, with 8 nucleotides matching TRBD2. J gave up 3 bases and V 5 bases, and 0 bases lay outside the gene matches. CDR3 length: 12 amino acids. Germline CDR1 and CDR2: GTSNPN and SVGIG (reference sequence). The full variable domain, with the rest looked up from reference TRBV30 and TRBJ2-1, is SQTIHQWPATLVQPVGSPLSLECTVEGTSNPNLYWYRQAAGRGLQLLFYSVGIGQISSEVPQNLSASRPQDRQFILSSKKLLLSDSGFYLCAWRGGYNEQFFGPGTRLTVL.

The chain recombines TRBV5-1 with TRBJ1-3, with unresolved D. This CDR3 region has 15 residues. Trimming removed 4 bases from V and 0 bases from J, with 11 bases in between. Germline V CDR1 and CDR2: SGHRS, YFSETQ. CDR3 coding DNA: TGCGCCAGCAGCGAGCGGACGGGCTCTGGAAACACCATATATTTT. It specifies CASSERTGSGNTIYF.

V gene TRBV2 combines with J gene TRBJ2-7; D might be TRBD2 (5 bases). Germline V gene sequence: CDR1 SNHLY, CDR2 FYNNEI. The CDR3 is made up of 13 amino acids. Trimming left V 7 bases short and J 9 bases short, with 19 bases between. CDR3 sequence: CASNQGLLMRQYF. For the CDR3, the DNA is TGTGCCAGCAATCAAGGACTCTTAATGCGGCAGTACTTC.

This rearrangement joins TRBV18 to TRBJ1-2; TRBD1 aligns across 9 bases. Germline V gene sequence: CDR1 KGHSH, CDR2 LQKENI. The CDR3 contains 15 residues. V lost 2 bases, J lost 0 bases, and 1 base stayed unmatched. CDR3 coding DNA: TGTGCCAGCTCACCAGGGGACAGGGCTAACTATGGCTACACCTTC. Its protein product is CASSPGDRANYGYTF.

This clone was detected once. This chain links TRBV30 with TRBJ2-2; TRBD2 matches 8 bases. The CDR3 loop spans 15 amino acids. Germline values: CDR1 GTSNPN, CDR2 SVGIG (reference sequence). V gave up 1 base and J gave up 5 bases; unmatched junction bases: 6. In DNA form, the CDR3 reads TGTGCCTGGAGTGAGCTAGCGGGTAGGACCGGGGAGCTGTTTTTT. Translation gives CAWSELAGRTGELFF.

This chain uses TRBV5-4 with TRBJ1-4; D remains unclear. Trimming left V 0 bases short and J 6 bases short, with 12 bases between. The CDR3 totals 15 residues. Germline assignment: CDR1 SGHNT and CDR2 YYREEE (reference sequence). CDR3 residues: CASSLDPSADEKLFF. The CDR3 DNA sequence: TGTGCCAGCAGCTTGGATCCTTCAGCGGATGAAAAACTGTTTTTT. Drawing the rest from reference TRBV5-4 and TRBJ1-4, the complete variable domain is ETGVTQSPTHLIKTRGQQVTLRCSSQSGHNTVSWYQQALGQGPQFIFQYYREEENGRGNFPPRFSGLQFPNYSSELNVNALELDDSALYLCASSLDPSADEKLFFGSGTQLSVL.

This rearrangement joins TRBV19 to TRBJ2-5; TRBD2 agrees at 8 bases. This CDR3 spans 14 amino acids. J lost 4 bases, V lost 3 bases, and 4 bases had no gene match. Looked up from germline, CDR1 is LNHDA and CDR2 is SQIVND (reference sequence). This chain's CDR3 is CASSIQRESETQYF. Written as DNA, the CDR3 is TGTGCCAGTAGTATCCAGCGGGAGTCAGAGACCCAGTACTTC. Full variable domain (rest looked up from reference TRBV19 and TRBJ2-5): DGGITQSPKYLFRKEGQNVTLSCEQNLNHDAMYWYRQDPGQGLRLIYYSQIVNDFQKGDIAEGYSVSREKKESFPLTVTSAQKNPTAFYLCASSIQRESETQYFGPGTRLLVL.

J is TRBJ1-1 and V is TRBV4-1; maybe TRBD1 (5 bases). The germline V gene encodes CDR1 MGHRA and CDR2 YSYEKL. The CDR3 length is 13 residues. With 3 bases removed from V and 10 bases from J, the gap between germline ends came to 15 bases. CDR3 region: CASSHPTVGGAFF. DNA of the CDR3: TGCGCCAGCAGCCACCCCACGGTGGGGGGAGCTTTCTTT.

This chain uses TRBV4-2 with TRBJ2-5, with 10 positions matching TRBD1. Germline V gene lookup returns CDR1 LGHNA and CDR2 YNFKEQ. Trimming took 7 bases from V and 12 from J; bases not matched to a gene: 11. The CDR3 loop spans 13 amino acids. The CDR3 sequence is CASTKLTGGEKYF. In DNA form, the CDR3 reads TGTGCCAGCACTAAACTGACAGGGGGCGAAAAGTACTTC.

The CDR3: CASFGQQTPYGYTF. CDR3 DNA sequence: TGTGCCAGCTTCGGACAGCAGACCCCCTATGGCTACACCTTC. This chain connects TRBV2 to TRBJ1-2; TRBD1 might be the D (6 bases). CDR1 SNHLY and CDR2 FYNNEI come from the germline V gene. V was cut by 8 bases and J by 4 bases, with 17 bases left in between. The CDR3 contains 14 residues.

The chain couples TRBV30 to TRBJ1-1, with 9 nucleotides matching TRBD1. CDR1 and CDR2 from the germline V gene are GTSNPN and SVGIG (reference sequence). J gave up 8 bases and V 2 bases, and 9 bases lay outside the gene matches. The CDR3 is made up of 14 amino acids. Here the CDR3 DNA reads TGTGCCTGGAGTCCACGGGACAGGGCGGGAGAAGCTTTCTTT. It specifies CAWSPRDRAGEAFF.

This CDR3 is CASSLRGAGQGAPEQYF. The CDR3 DNA reads as TGTGCCAGCAGCTTGCGGGGAGCGGGACAGGGGGCGCCTGAGCAGTACTTC. The chain uses TRBV5-5 and TRBJ2-7; 12 bases line up with TRBD1. This CDR3 has 17 residues. V shed 1 base and J 7 bases; nucleotides not matched to a gene: 12. CDR1 is SGHKS, CDR2 YYEKEE, per germline (reference sequence).